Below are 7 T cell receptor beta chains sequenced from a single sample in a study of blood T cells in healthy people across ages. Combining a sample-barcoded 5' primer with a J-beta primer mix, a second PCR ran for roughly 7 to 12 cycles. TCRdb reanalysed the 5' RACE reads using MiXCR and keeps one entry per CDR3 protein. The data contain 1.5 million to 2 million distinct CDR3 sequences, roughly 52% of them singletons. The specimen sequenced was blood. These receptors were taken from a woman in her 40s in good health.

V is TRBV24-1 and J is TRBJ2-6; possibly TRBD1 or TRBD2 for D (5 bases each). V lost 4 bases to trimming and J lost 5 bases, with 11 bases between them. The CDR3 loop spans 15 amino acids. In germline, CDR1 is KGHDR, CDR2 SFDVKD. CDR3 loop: CATSDPRGRANVLTF. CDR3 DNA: TGTGCCACCAGTGACCCCCGGGGCCGGGCCAACGTCCTGACTTTC.

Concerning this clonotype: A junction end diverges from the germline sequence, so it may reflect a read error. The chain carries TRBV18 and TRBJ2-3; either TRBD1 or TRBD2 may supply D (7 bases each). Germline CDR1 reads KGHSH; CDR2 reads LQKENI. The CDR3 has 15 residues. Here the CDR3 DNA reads TGTGCCAGCTCACCGCAGGGGGGGAGAAAAGATAGGCAGTATTTT. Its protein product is CASSPQGGRKDRQYF.

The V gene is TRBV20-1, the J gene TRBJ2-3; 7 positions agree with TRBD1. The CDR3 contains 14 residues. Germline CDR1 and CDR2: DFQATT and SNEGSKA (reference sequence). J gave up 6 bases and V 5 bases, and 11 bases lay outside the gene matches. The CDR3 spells CSARSIGTADTQYF. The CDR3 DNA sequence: TGCAGTGCTCGAAGCATTGGGACAGCCGATACGCAGTATTTT.

The CDR3 sequence: CASSPRVRSSYEQYF. CDR3 bases: TGTGCCAGCAGCCCCCGTGTGAGAAGCTCCTACGAGCAGTACTTC. The J gene is TRBJ2-7, the V gene TRBV27; D uncertain. CDR1 is MNHEY, CDR2 SMNVEV, per germline (reference sequence). The V end lost 6 bases, the J end lost 0 bases, and 15 bases lay between the germline ends. The CDR3 is 15 amino acids.

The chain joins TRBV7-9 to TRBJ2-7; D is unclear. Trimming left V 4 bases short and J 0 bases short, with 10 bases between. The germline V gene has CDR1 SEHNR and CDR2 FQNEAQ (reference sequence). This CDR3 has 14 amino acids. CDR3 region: CASSWTESSYEQYF. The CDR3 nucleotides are TGTGCCAGCAGCTGGACCGAGAGCTCCTACGAGCAGTACTTC.

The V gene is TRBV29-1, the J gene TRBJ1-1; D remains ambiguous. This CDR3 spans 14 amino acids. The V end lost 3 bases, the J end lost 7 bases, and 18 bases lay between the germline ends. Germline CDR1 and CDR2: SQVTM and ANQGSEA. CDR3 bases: TGCAGCGTTGATCGAAGGACGTCGGCCATTGAAGCTTTCTTT. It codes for CSVDRRTSAIEAFF.

CDR3 residues: CASSSPSGGLSYNEQFF. CDR3 DNA: TGTGCCAGCAGTTCCCCTAGCGGGGGGCTTTCCTACAATGAGCAGTTCTTC. The chain joins TRBV6-6 to TRBJ2-1, with TRBD2 matching over 11 bases. This CDR3 region has 17 residues. Trimming at V came to 4 bases and at J to 1 base, leaving 6 bases not matched to a gene. The germline V gene has CDR1 MNHNY and CDR2 SVGAGI (reference sequence).